There are a few counts of the clone carrying this TCR gamma chain. What it binds is not known. A single base is all that separates this from a far larger clone, so a read error is likely. Different DNA sequences within this sample yield the same CDR3. These data are taken from a study of γδ T cells in repeated Plasmodium falciparum infection. In the study overall: Each infection was followed by sampling at 21 days, plus baseline and some pre-infection draws.

Findings and limits, study-wide: Waves of new clonotype selection appeared after repeated controlled infections in Vdelta2-negative, largely Vdelta1+, gammadelta T cells. Compared with Australian children, Malian Vdelta2-negative repertoires seemed more clonal, less diverse, less shared.

Gammadelta T cells were flow-sorted from PBMC into Vgamma9/Vdelta2+ and Vdelta2-negative populations for bulk analysis. This CDR3 is built from 13 residues. Germline V gene data show CDR1 as EGSNGY and CDR2 as YDSYNSKV. TCRdb reprocessed the multiplex PCR reads using CATT. Of 27,000 or so gamma-chain clones in the sample, about 1.5% were seen once. The sequenced sample was gamma-delta T cells from blood. The clonotype was recovered from a pool of human donors (malaria-infected and uninfected, not separated). V and J are TRGV2 and TRGJ1 or TRGJ2. Here the J gene came from matching the DNA to germline, since TCRdb omits it. CDR3 DNA sequence: TGTGCTACCTGGGACGGGCTTTTTTATAAGAAACTCTTT. It codes for CATWDGLFYKKLF.